These 26 T cell receptor beta chains were all obtained from the same sample, sequenced in a study of T cell changes during pregnancy in multiple sclerosis. The assay was immunoSEQ multiplex PCR, and TCRdb's table has in-frame clones only and misses some. The repertoire holds 35,000 to 50,000 clones, with 80% to 90% as singletons. Sample: CD4+ T cells from peripheral blood mononuclear cells, taken in the first trimester of pregnancy. These receptors came from a female donor with multiple sclerosis, enrolled in a pregnancy study.

This clone was found once. The rearrangement links TRBV30 to TRBJ2-2; D possibly corresponds to TRBD1 (7 bases). This CDR3 contains 17 residues. The germline V gene has CDR1 GTSNPN and CDR2 SVGIG (reference sequence). Trimming stripped 3 bases from V and 4 bases from J, with 21 bases between. The CDR3 DNA sequence: TGTGCCTGGAGCGGCGACAGGGTGTGGGGAGGCACCGGGGAGCTGTTTTTT. Its translation: CAWSGDRVWGGTGELFF.

This sequence joins TRBV6-1 and TRBJ2-7; 7 bases are a match to TRBD1. Germline-derived CDR1 and CDR2 are MNHNS and SASEGT. This CDR3 region has 16 residues. J lost 4 bases, V lost 6 bases, and 15 bases had no gene match. The CDR3 coding sequence is TGTGCCAGCAGAGAAAAGGCGCAGCGACAGGGTTACGAGCAGTACTTC. Translating gives CASREKAQRQGYEQYF.

The rearrangement uses TRBV5-4 and TRBJ2-7; 7 positions agree with TRBD1. Germline V gene sequence: CDR1 SGHNT, CDR2 YYREEE (reference sequence). The CDR3 contains 15 residues. V was clipped by 0 bases and J by 0 bases; unmatched bases: 3. The CDR3 DNA is TGTGCCAGCAGCTTGGGGGCAGGGGGCTCCTACGAGCAGTACTTC. It is translated as CASSLGAGGSYEQYF.

This chain links TRBV7-2 with TRBJ1-5; possible D gene TRBD1, 5 bases. The CDR3 is made up of 14 amino acids. Germline lookup yields CDR1 SGHTA and CDR2 FQGNSA. Deletions cut 1 base from V and 1 base from J, with 5 bases between. CDR3 nucleotides: TGTGCCAGCAGCTTAGGACAGAGCAATCAGCCCCAGCATTTT. Residues: CASSLGQSNQPQHF.

V gene TRBV5-8 combines with J gene TRBJ2-1, with 7 positions matching TRBD1. Germline V lookup: CDR1 SGHTS, CDR2 YDEGEE. V lost 3 bases and J lost 7; bases outside the gene matches: 16. CDR3 length: 17 residues. CDR3 amino acids: CASSSNTGAGARNEQFF. In DNA, the CDR3 is TGTGCCAGCAGCTCCAATACAGGGGCTGGGGCTAGGAATGAGCAGTTCTTC.

The chain carries TRBV19 and TRBJ1-2; D not certain. The CDR3 runs 14 residues. Trimming shortened V by 6 bases and J by 3 bases, and 14 bases separated the two germline ends. Germline V gives CDR1 LNHDA, CDR2 SQIVND (reference sequence). CDR3 DNA sequence: TGTGCCAGTAGGAAACTGGACTTAGACTATGGCTACACCTTC. This translates into CASRKLDLDYGYTF.

The V and J genes are TRBV6-1 and TRBJ2-7; D gene unclear. The CDR3 length is 13 residues. V was pared by 0 bases and J by 4 bases, with 7 bases between. CDR1 is MNHNS and CDR2 is SASEGT in the germline V gene. CDR3 residues: CASSEAAAYEQYF. In DNA, the CDR3 is TGTGCCAGCAGTGAAGCGGCGGCGTACGAGCAGTACTTC.

The genes are TRBV5-1 and TRBJ1-1; D not certain. CDR1 is SGHRS, CDR2 YFSETQ, per germline. CDR3 length equals 15 residues. V lost 0 bases, J lost 0 bases, and 9 bases lay in between. CDR3 nucleotide sequence: TGCGCCAGCAGCTTGGCCGGGTCCATGAACACTGAAGCTTTCTTT. It translates to CASSLAGSMNTEAFF.

The chain recombines TRBV18 with TRBJ2-7, with 8 bases identical to TRBD1. There are 16 residues in the CDR3. CDR1 and CDR2 (germline): KGHSH, LQKENI. The ends lost 3 bases at V and 0 bases at J; junction bases unmatched: 7. The CDR3 nucleotides read TGTGCCAGCTCACCGTTTAGTGGGACAGGCTCCTACGAGCAGTACTTC. Protein product: CASSPFSGTGSYEQYF.

The chain links TRBV7-3 to TRBJ2-3, with no clear D. The CDR3 totals 13 residues. Germline CDR1 is SGHTA and CDR2 is FQGTGA. The V end lost 2 bases, the J end lost 5 bases, and 8 bases lay between the germline ends. The CDR3 DNA is TGTGCCAGCAGCTTAGTACAGAGAGATACGCAGTATTTT. Encoded protein: CASSLVQRDTQYF.

V gene TRBV6-6 combines with J gene TRBJ2-7, with 7 bases matching TRBD1. The V and J ends lost 6 bases and 1 base, in that order; junction bases with no gene match: 6. CDR3 size: 14 residues. CDR1 MNHNY and CDR2 SVGAGI come from the germline V gene (reference sequence). The CDR3 loop reads CASRQQGTSYEQYF. As DNA, the CDR3 is TGTGCCAGCAGGCAACAGGGGACATCCTACGAGCAGTACTTC.

This clone has only one observation. The chain is built from TRBV5-4 and TRBJ2-7, with D perhaps matching TRBD1 (5 bases). This CDR3 has 14 residues. Trimming stripped 0 bases from V and 0 bases from J, with 7 bases between. The germline CDR1 and CDR2 sequences are SGHNT and YYREEE (reference sequence). CDR3 sequence (DNA): TGTGCCAGCAGCTTGGATGGGGCCTCCTACGAGCAGTACTTC. Protein product: CASSLDGASYEQYF.

The chain is built from TRBV16 and TRBJ2-7; weak D call: TRBD2 (6 bases). V lost 5 bases, J lost 2 bases, and 13 bases lay in between. The CDR3 contains 14 residues. Germline loops: CDR1 KGHSY, CDR2 FQNENV. As DNA, the CDR3 is TGTGCCAGCAGCTCGCGGGGCCTAACCTACGAGCAGTACTTC. Translation gives CASSSRGLTYEQYF.

The chain links TRBV11-2 to TRBJ2-7; D not certain. The germline V and J ends were trimmed by 6 bases and 4 bases, with 13 bases remaining between them. CDR1 SGHAT and CDR2 FQNNGV come from the germline V gene. The CDR3 extends over 13 amino acids. In nucleotides, the CDR3 is TGTGCCAGCAGATCCACGGGTGGATACGAGCAGTACTTC. As protein: CASRSTGGYEQYF.

The chain couples TRBV18 to TRBJ2-3; D is uncertain. In germline, CDR1 is KGHSH, CDR2 LQKENI. The CDR3 is 15 amino acids. The V and J ends lost 3 bases and 0 bases respectively, with 10 bases between them. In nucleotides, the CDR3 is TGTGCCAGCTCACCCCCCGGTCTAAGCACAGATACGCAGTATTTT. This codes for CASSPPGLSTDTQYF.

The chain joins TRBV7-3 to TRBJ2-5; possibly TRBD1 for D (6 bases). Germline CDR1 is SGHTA and CDR2 is FQGTGA. V dropped 5 bases and J dropped 5 bases, with 12 bases sitting between them. The CDR3 has 13 residues. This CDR3 is CASSQGGWETQYF. DNA for the CDR3: TGTGCCAGCAGCCAAGGGGGTTGGGAGACCCAGTACTTC.

This clone has just one count. The rearrangement links TRBV18 to TRBJ2-3; 8 positions match TRBD2. Losses at the gene ends were 3 bases for V and 5 bases for J; bases not matched to a gene: 13. The CDR3 totals 17 residues. CDR1 is KGHSH and CDR2 is LQKENI in the germline V gene. The CDR3 region has the DNA TGTGCCAGCTCACCCCTCGGACTAGCCGGAGGGGTAGATACGCAGTATTTT. This codes for CASSPLGLAGGVDTQYF.

This chain connects TRBV7-2 to TRBJ2-5; D remains ambiguous. There are 12 residues in the CDR3. V shed 7 bases and J shed 3 bases, with 9 bases lying between them. In germline, CDR1 is SGHTA, CDR2 FQGNSA. CDR3 nucleotides: TGTGCCAGCAACTACCCTAAAGAGACCCAGTACTTC. Protein: CASNYPKETQYF.

The DNA for the CDR3 is TGTGCCAGCAGTTACGCGACAGGGGTAGTCGGGGAGCTGTTTTTT. It yields the protein CASSYATGVVGELFF. V is TRBV6-5 and J is TRBJ2-2; 8 bases are shared with TRBD1. Germline V gene data show CDR1 as MNHEY and CDR2 as SVGAGI. V shed 2 bases, J shed 7 bases, and the junction held 6 bases outside the gene matches. The CDR3 extends over 15 amino acids.

The chain employs TRBV27 and TRBJ2-3; TRBD1 aligns across 7 bases. The J segment lost 3 bases and the V segment lost 0 bases, leaving 6 bases of the junction unmatched. Germline CDR1 MNHEY, CDR2 SMNVEV (reference sequence). This CDR3 has 16 residues. CDR3 DNA: TGTGCCAGCAGTTTATCGGGCAGGGGGTATACAGATACGCAGTATTTT. Protein: CASSLSGRGYTDTQYF.

This chain uses TRBV27 with TRBJ1-5; 9 positions match TRBD1. After removal of 5 bases from V and 2 bases from J, the junction contained 10 bases not matched to a gene. Germline V gene sequence: CDR1 MNHEY, CDR2 SMNVEV (reference sequence). The CDR3 consists of 17 residues. CDR3 sequence: CASSPLGTGYGNQPQHF. The CDR3 DNA follows: TGTGCCAGCAGTCCCCTGGGGACAGGGTATGGCAATCAGCCCCAGCATTTT.

V is TRBV7-9 and J is TRBJ2-1; the D gene is possibly TRBD1 (5 bases). This CDR3 has 13 residues. V lost 5 bases to trimming and J lost 4 bases, with 9 bases between them. CDR1 and CDR2 from the germline V gene are SEHNR and FQNEAQ (reference sequence). The CDR3 reads CASSERQYNEQFF. In DNA form, the CDR3 reads TGTGCCAGCAGCGAGAGACAGTACAATGAGCAGTTCTTC.

This clone was detected a few times. The J gene is TRBJ2-5, the V gene TRBV18, with D uncertain. Germline assignment: CDR1 KGHSH and CDR2 LQKENI. The ends were cut back, 6 bases at V and 4 bases at J, with 24 bases in the middle. The CDR3 extends over 17 amino acids. The CDR3 spells CASSLIPADKSGETQYF. DNA for the CDR3: TGTGCCAGCTCCCTCATCCCGGCCGACAAAAGTGGAGAGACCCAGTACTTC.

The J gene is TRBJ2-1, the V gene TRBV5-6; 11 bases agree with TRBD2. Trimming removed 3 bases from V and 7 bases from J; junction bases left unmatched: 6. From germline, CDR1 is SGHDT and CDR2 YYEEEE. There are 15 residues in the CDR3. The CDR3: CASSYRLAGWNEQFF. The CDR3, as DNA: TGTGCCAGCAGCTACCGACTAGCGGGATGGAATGAGCAGTTCTTC.

The V call is TRBV29-1, the J call TRBJ2-1, with unresolved D. V was trimmed by 0 bases and J by 12 bases, leaving 21 bases between them. Germline V gene lookup returns CDR1 SQVTM and CDR2 ANQGSEA. The CDR3 totals 15 residues. The DNA for the CDR3 is TGCAGCGTTGAAGATTCTACTCGAGTAACTGCTGGGCAGTTCTTC. Translation gives CSVEDSTRVTAGQFF.

The V gene is TRBV5-1, the J gene TRBJ2-5; D unclear. The CDR3 has 13 residues. Germline V lookup: CDR1 SGHRS, CDR2 YFSETQ. The V end lost 4 bases, the J end lost 0 bases, and 7 bases lay between the germline ends. CDR3 residues: CASSPLYQETQYF. For the CDR3, the DNA is TGCGCCAGCAGCCCACTATACCAAGAGACCCAGTACTTC.